This note documents a single T cell receptor (beta chain) sequence. The data belong to a study of CD8 T cells in Susac syndrome. After removal of 2 bases from V and 1 base from J, the junction contained 12 bases not matched to a gene. The length of the CDR3 is 19 residues. In germline, CDR1 is LNHNV, CDR2 YYDKDF (reference sequence). Random hexamers were used to reverse transcribe an amount of about 0.5 to 1 ug RNA. MiXCR was run by TCRdb on the immunoSEQ multiplex PCR reads, yielding one entry per CDR3 protein. The data show about 120,000 distinct CDR3 sequences, 90% to 95% seen once. The sequenced sample consisted of CD4+ T cells from PBMCs. This receptor was identified in a human donor with multiple sclerosis. The chain has TRBV15 and TRBJ1-1, with 11 nucleotides matching TRBD1. In nucleotides, the CDR3 is TGTGCCACCAGCAGACAGGACAGGGGGCGAGGAAGAAGGAACACTGAAGCTTTCTTT. Its protein product is CATSRQDRGRGRRNTEAFF.